Sequencing of this TCR beta chain was carried out in a study of radiotherapy plus CTLA-4 blockade in lung cancer. The wider study: Overall, roughly 17% of patients showed an objective response, while roughly 28% attained disease control. Study-wide findings and caveats: According to reports, early shifts in blood T cell clones, alongside interferon-beta, forecast response most accurately. There was expansion of tumor-derived TCR clones in blood after radiotherapy plus ipilimumab.

Focal radiation plus CTLA-4 blockade with ipilimumab was administered to patients who had chemo-refractory metastatic non-small-cell lung cancer. For this clone: Its antigen is undetermined.

The method was immunoSEQ multiplex PCR; TCRdb's version includes in-frame clones alone and lacks a portion of them. The sample has tens of thousands of clones; about 80% are singletons. The CDR3 has 15 residues. Between the trimmed V and J ends, which lost 7 bases and 4 bases, there was a span of 19 bases. CDR1 SEHNR and CDR2 FQNEAQ come from the germline V gene (reference sequence). This TCR came from a human donor with non-small cell lung cancer that progressed on radiotherapy plus ipilimumab. V and J are TRBV7-9 and TRBJ1-1, with D perhaps TRBD1 (5 bases). The material sequenced was peripheral blood, taken from a patient treated with radiotherapy plus ipilimumab. CDR3 loop: CASMGGNSIATEAFF. The CDR3 DNA is TGTGCCAGCATGGGGGGGAATTCAATCGCCACTGAAGCTTTCTTT.